A single sample is the source of the 26 T cell receptor beta chains below, sequenced in a study of cytomegalovirus exposure and HLA in healthy donors. PCR involved 60 Vbeta and 13 Jbeta primers. Clones were read by immunoSEQ multiplex PCR, and TCRdb kept only the in-frame ones, dropping some. Of 150,000 to 200,000 clones in the sample, 80% to 90% are singletons; the top ten hold around a tenth. The sample was PBMCs. These receptors all stem from a man younger than 30 in good health and CMV-seropositive.

The CDR3 coding sequence is TGCGCCAGCAGCTTGGACAAAAACACTGAAGCTTTCTTT. This sequence encodes CASSLDKNTEAFF. This chain links TRBV5-1 with TRBJ1-1; D ambiguous. CDR3 length: 13 amino acids. The ends were cut back, 0 bases at V and 2 bases at J, with 5 bases in the middle. Germline-derived CDR1 and CDR2 are SGHRS and YFSETQ.

The rearrangement uses TRBV5-4 and TRBJ2-5; possibly TRBD2 for D (6 bases). The better agreement between TRBJ2-7 and the DNA end casts doubt on the J call. Germline V gene lookup returns CDR1 SGHNT and CDR2 YYREEE (reference sequence). The CDR3 covers 17 residues. The CDR3 nucleotides are TGTGCCAGCAGCTCCCCGACGGGGGACGTAGGTGCCTACGAGCAGTACTTC. Translated: CASSSPTGDVGAYEQYF.

As DNA, the CDR3 is TGTGCCAGCAGCCCCCGCGGGCCACAAGAGACCCAGTACTTC. It specifies CASSPRGPQETQYF. This chain links TRBV7-9 with TRBJ2-5; possibly TRBD2 for D (5 bases). Germline V gives CDR1 SEHNR, CDR2 FQNEAQ (reference sequence). The CDR3 sequence is 14 residues long. Deletions cut 5 bases from V and 2 bases from J, with 12 bases between.

In the case of this clone: Other DNA variants within this sample encode the same CDR3. The chain employs TRBV6-5 and TRBJ2-7, with TRBD2 identical over 7 bases. Germline-derived CDR1 and CDR2 are MNHEY and SVGAGI. J was trimmed by 6 bases and V by 2 bases; bases with no gene match: 1. The length of the CDR3 is 12 residues. In DNA form, the CDR3 reads TGTGCCAGCAGTTACGGGGGGGGCGAGCAGTACTTC. Encoded protein: CASSYGGGEQYF.

V and J are TRBV5-1 and TRBJ1-1; 12 bases agree with TRBD1. In germline, CDR1 is SGHRS, CDR2 YFSETQ. J lost 6 bases, V lost 4 bases, and 16 bases had no gene match. The CDR3 runs 18 residues. CDR3 sequence: CASSTDRDRGLVMAEAFF. The CDR3 DNA is TGCGCCAGCAGCACTGACCGGGACAGGGGGCTGGTTATGGCTGAAGCTTTCTTT.

The chain employs TRBV21-1 and TRBJ1-5; no check of the table's D call, TRBD1, against the DNA was made. TRBV21-1 corresponds to a pseudogene. The CDR3 contains 17 residues. CDR3 sequence: CASSNTTGVLSNQPQHF. The CDR3 DNA follows: TGTGCCAGCAGCAATACGACAGGGGTCCTTAGCAATCAGCCCCAGCATTTT.

The table lists this clone with a few counts. V usage is TRBV10-3 and J usage is TRBJ1-1, with 7 bases matching TRBD1. This CDR3 spans 16 amino acids. Germline CDR1 ENHRY, CDR2 SYGVKD. Trimming took 4 bases from V and 8 from J; bases not matched to a gene: 16. The CDR3 DNA reads as TGTGCCATCAGTGGGGCGGGACAGAGCAGATGGAGAGAAGCTTTCTTT. It encodes CAISGAGQSRWREAFF.

The CDR3 sequence: CASRDLGTDTQYF. The CDR3 DNA reads TGTGCCAGCAGGGACTTGGGCACAGATACGCAGTATTTT. This sequence joins TRBV7-6 and TRBJ2-3; tentatively, D is TRBD2 (5 bases). The CDR3 is made up of 13 amino acids. CDR1 and CDR2 from the germline V gene are SGHVS and FNYEAQ. Between the trimmed V and J ends, which lost 6 bases and 1 base, there was a span of 8 bases.

The chain links TRBV7-5 to TRBJ1-4; no check of the table's D call, TRBD1, against the DNA was made. TRBV7-5 is deemed a pseudogene. CDR3 length: 17 amino acids. CDR3 protein: CARSFLDRSGTNEKLFF. The CDR3 DNA reads TGTGCCAGAAGCTTTCTGGACAGGAGCGGAACTAATGAAAAACTGTTTTTT.

This chain uses TRBV5-1 with TRBJ2-2; maybe TRBD2 (5 bases). CDR1 is SGHRS and CDR2 is YFSETQ in the germline V gene. CDR3 length: 11 amino acids. V was pared by 8 bases and J by 13 bases, with 15 bases between. In nucleotides, the CDR3 is TGCGCCAGTGGCGACATCGCGGGGCTGTTTTTT. This sequence encodes CASGDIAGLFF.

The chain is built from TRBV2 and TRBJ2-7; TRBD2 aligns across 10 bases. The CDR3 totals 14 residues. Germline V gene sequence: CDR1 SNHLY, CDR2 FYNNEI. Trimming removed 5 bases from V and 7 bases from J; junction bases left unmatched: 8. CDR3: CASSLGLAEIEQYF. CDR3 DNA sequence: TGTGCCAGCAGTCTCGGACTAGCGGAAATAGAGCAGTACTTC.

A note on this clone: An end of the junction does not agree with germline; a read error may underlie this. V gene TRBV7-6 combines with J gene TRBJ2-1; 10 bases are shared with TRBD1. The CDR3 has 18 amino acids. Germline assignment: CDR1 SGHVS and CDR2 FNYEAQ. Written as DNA, the CDR3 is TGTACCAGCAGCCCCGCCCCGACAGGGGGCGATATCAACAATGAGCAGTTCTTC. This encodes CTSSPAPTGGDINNEQFF.

The V call is TRBV6-6, the J call TRBJ2-3; 8 nucleotides agree with TRBD2. Per germline, CDR1 MNHNY and CDR2 SVGAGI (reference sequence). J was trimmed by 0 bases and V by 4 bases; bases with no gene match: 6. The CDR3 runs 16 residues. The chain's CDR3 is CASSFRAGASTDTQYF. The CDR3 DNA reads as TGTGCCAGCAGTTTCCGAGCGGGGGCTAGCACAGATACGCAGTATTTT.

CDR3 bases: TGTGCCAGCAGCTCCGCTGGACTAGCTACTAGCACAGATACGCAGTATTTT. Translating it yields CASSSAGLATSTDTQYF. The chain recombines TRBV7-2 with TRBJ2-3; 8 positions agree with TRBD2. Germline CDR1 SGHTA, CDR2 FQGNSA. The CDR3 runs 17 residues. J lost 0 bases, V lost 4 bases, and 9 bases had no gene match. Together with reference TRBV7-2 and TRBJ2-3, the CDR3 gives the full variable domain: GAGVSQSPSNKVTEKGKDVELRCDPISGHTALYWYRQSLGQGLEFLIYFQGNSAPDKSGLPSDRFSAERTGGSVSTLTIQRTQQEDSAVYLCASSSAGLATSTDTQYFGPGTRLTVL.

This rearrangement joins TRBV13 to TRBJ1-1; TRBD1 matches at 7 bases. V was pared by 5 bases and J by 5 bases, with 17 bases of the junction left unmatched. The CDR3 extends over 17 amino acids. The V gene's germline CDR1 is PRHDT and CDR2 FYEKMQ (reference sequence). The DNA for the CDR3 is TGTGCCAGCAGCCCCTGGGATGAGGGGGCTTCTGGGACTGAAGCTTTCTTT. Its translation: CASSPWDEGASGTEAFF.

The V call is TRBV11-1, the J call TRBJ2-2, with D uncertain. The CDR3 runs to 19 residues. Germline V gene data show CDR1 as SGHAT and CDR2 as FQDESV (reference sequence). V was clipped by 0 bases and J by 2 bases, with 19 bases between them. CDR3 loop: CASSLAVTPRALNTGELFF. The CDR3 DNA sequence: TGTGCCAGCAGCTTAGCGGTGACACCCAGAGCATTAAACACCGGGGAGCTGTTTTTT.

The rearrangement links TRBV6-4 to TRBJ2-2, with 11 bases aligning to TRBD2. V trimming: 3 bases; J trimming: 0 bases; junction bases outside the gene matches: 9. Germline V gives CDR1 MRHNA, CDR2 SNTAGT. The CDR3 spans 19 residues. The CDR3 loop is CASSEVAGGASANTGELFF. The CDR3 bases are TGTGCCAGCAGTGAGGTAGCGGGGGGGGCCTCCGCGAACACCGGGGAGCTGTTTTTT.

This clone has just a few counts. The chain has TRBV7-6 and TRBJ1-5, with D possibly being TRBD1 (5 bases). Germline loops: CDR1 SGHVS, CDR2 FNYEAQ. V lost 5 bases to trimming and J lost 1 base, with 12 bases between them. This CDR3 region has 15 residues. The CDR3 DNA sequence: TGTGCCAGCAGCGTAGGGGCAGGGAGCAATCAGCCCCAGCATTTT. The encoded protein is CASSVGAGSNQPQHF.

The J gene is TRBJ2-1, the V gene TRBV4-1; tentative D call: TRBD1 (5 bases). The germline V gene encodes CDR1 MGHRA and CDR2 YSYEKL. Trimming stripped 2 bases from V and 8 bases from J, with 16 bases between. The CDR3 contains 15 residues. CDR3 nucleotide sequence: TGCGCCAGCAGCCAAACCACTCAGGGATCCTATGAGCAGTTCTTC. It is translated as CASSQTTQGSYEQFF.

The rearrangement links TRBV15 to TRBJ2-7; D is possibly TRBD1 (5 bases). The germline V and J ends were trimmed by 0 bases and 10 bases, with 10 bases remaining between them. The CDR3 spans 12 residues. Germline V lookup: CDR1 LNHNV, CDR2 YYDKDF (reference sequence). CDR3 DNA sequence: TGTGCCACCAGCAGAGATACTGGGGCTCAGTACTTC. It yields the protein CATSRDTGAQYF.

The chain couples TRBV27 to TRBJ2-1; 13 nucleotides align to TRBD2. CDR3 length: 16 amino acids. The V segment lost 5 bases and the J segment 4 bases; nucleotides outside the gene matches: 5. The germline CDR1 and CDR2 sequences are MNHEY and SMNVEV (reference sequence). As DNA, the CDR3 is TGTGCCAGCAGTATGAGACTAGCGGGGGGATACAATGAGCAGTTCTTC. Translation gives CASSMRLAGGYNEQFF.

V and J are TRBV6-1 and TRBJ2-3, with D maybe TRBD2 (7 bases). There are 16 residues in the CDR3. Trimming pared 2 bases from V and 3 bases from J, leaving 15 bases between. Germline V CDR1 and CDR2: MNHNS, SASEGT. CDR3 sequence reads: CASSESAGGPTDTQYF. CDR3 DNA sequence: TGTGCCAGCAGTGAATCGGCCGGGGGGCCAACAGATACGCAGTATTTT.

This sequence joins TRBV20-1 and TRBJ1-1; D gene unclear. The CDR3 is 11 amino acids. The germline CDR1 and CDR2 sequences are DFQATT and SNEGSKA (reference sequence). The CDR3: CPREGNTEAFF. DNA for the CDR3: TGCCCCCGAGAGGGGAACACTGAAGCTTTCTTT.

The chain joins TRBV9 to TRBJ1-2; D gene unclear. The V gene lost 3 bases and the J gene lost 8 bases, with 8 bases spanning the gap. The CDR3 has 11 residues. CDR1 SGDLS and CDR2 YYNGEE come from the germline V gene. CDR3 nucleotides: TGTGCCAGCAGCGCTCCTAGAGGCTACACCTTC. Amino acids: CASSAPRGYTF. Drawing the rest from reference TRBV9 and TRBJ1-2, the complete variable domain is DSGVTQTPKHLITATGQRVTLRCSPRSGDLSVYWYQQSLDQGLQFLIQYYNGEERAKGNILERFSAQQFPDLHSELNLSSLELGDSALYFCASSAPRGYTFGSGTRLTVV.

The chain joins TRBV4-3 to TRBJ1-1; D is unclear. The CDR3 extends over 15 amino acids. Trimming removed 0 bases from V and 5 bases from J, with 13 bases in between. CDR1 and CDR2 (germline): LGHNA, YSLEER. CDR3: CASSQDRVRNTEAFF. CDR3 in DNA: TGCGCCAGCAGCCAAGATCGCGTGAGGAATACTGAAGCTTTCTTT.

A single count supports this clone. This sequence joins TRBV9 and TRBJ1-2; D is undetermined. Germline V gene sequence: CDR1 SGDLS, CDR2 YYNGEE. The CDR3 sequence is 13 residues long. V lost 2 bases and J 6 bases, leaving 11 bases between the germline ends. The CDR3 here is CASSVAGVNGYTF. In DNA form, the CDR3 reads TGTGCCAGCAGCGTTGCCGGGGTAAATGGCTACACCTTC. The complete variable domain, with remaining parts taken from reference TRBV9 and TRBJ1-2, reads DSGVTQTPKHLITATGQRVTLRCSPRSGDLSVYWYQQSLDQGLQFLIQYYNGEERAKGNILERFSAQQFPDLHSELNLSSLELGDSALYFCASSVAGVNGYTFGSGTRLTVV.